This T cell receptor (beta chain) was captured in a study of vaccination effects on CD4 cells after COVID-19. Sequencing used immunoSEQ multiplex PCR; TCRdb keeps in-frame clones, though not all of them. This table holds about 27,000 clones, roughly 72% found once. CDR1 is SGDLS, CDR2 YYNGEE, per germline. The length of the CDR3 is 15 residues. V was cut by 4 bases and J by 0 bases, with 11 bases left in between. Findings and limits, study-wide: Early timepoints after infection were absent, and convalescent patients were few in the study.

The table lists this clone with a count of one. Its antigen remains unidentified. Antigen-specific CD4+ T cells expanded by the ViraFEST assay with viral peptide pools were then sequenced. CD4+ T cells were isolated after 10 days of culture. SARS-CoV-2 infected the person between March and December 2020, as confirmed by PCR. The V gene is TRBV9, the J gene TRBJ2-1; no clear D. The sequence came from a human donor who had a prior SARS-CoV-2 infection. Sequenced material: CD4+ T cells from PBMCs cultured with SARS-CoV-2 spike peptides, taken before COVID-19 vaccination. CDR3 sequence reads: CASSTRPSSYNEQFF. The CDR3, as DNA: TGTGCCAGCAGCACCAGACCAAGCTCCTACAATGAGCAGTTCTTC.